The 28 T cell receptor beta chains in this list originate from one sample, sequenced in a study of CD8 T cells in ankylosing spondylitis. General study findings and limits: For ankylosing spondylitis blood, a TCR beta motif of 7 or 8 highly homologous variants appeared characteristic.

TCRdb re-derived calls from the 5' RACE reads in MiXCR, one entry per CDR3 protein. The data hold 750,000 to 850,000 distinct CDR3 sequences, with 10% to 15% observed a single time. What these receptors recognize is not known. Sequenced sample: blood, either unsorted or a sorted T cell fraction (not recorded which). These receptors all come from a male donor with ankylosing spondylitis.

This clonotype occurred many times. The gene calls are TRBV20-1 and TRBJ1-2; TRBD1 matches 8 bases. CDR1 is DFQATT, CDR2 SNEGSKA, per germline (reference sequence). Trimming took 3 bases from V and 5 from J; bases not matched to a gene: 5. CDR3 length: 13 amino acids. CDR3: CSARGTGGYGYTF. The CDR3 DNA reads TGCAGTGCTAGGGGGACAGGAGGGTATGGCTACACCTTC.

The V call is TRBV29-1, the J call TRBJ2-5; 8 positions match TRBD2. CDR1 is SQVTM and CDR2 is ANQGSEA in the germline V gene. With V trimmed by 4 bases and J by 5 bases, 6 bases remained unmatched. CDR3 length: 13 residues. As DNA, the CDR3 is TGCAGCGTTGCGACGGGGGGGCGTGAGACCCAGTACTTC. Translated: CSVATGGRETQYF. Full variable domain (missing parts from reference TRBV29-1 and TRBJ2-5): SAVISQKPSRDICQRGTSLTIQCQVDSQVTMMFWYRQQPGQSLTLIATANQGSEATYESGFVIDKFPISRPNLTFSTLTVSNMSPEDSSIYLCSVATGGRETQYFGPGTRLLVL.

The chain combines TRBV6-1 with TRBJ1-1; D gene uncertain. This CDR3 contains 13 residues. V shed 6 bases and J shed 2 bases, with 10 bases lying between them. Germline V gene sequence: CDR1 MNHNS, CDR2 SASEGT. CDR3 sequence: CASSAHSNTEAFF. CDR3 bases: TGTGCCAGCAGCGCCCATTCCAACACTGAAGCTTTCTTT.

Only a few counts were recorded for this clonotype. The genes are TRBV5-6 and TRBJ1-2, with D maybe TRBD1 (5 bases). The CDR3 is 15 residues long. CDR1 and CDR2 (germline): SGHDT, YYEEEE. Trimming left V 4 bases short and J 7 bases short, with 20 bases between. The CDR3 region is CASSPAPGTLFGYTF. In nucleotides, the CDR3 is TGTGCCAGCAGCCCTGCACCCGGGACCCTGTTTGGCTACACCTTC.

The chain is built from TRBV12-3 or TRBV12-4 and TRBJ1-1, with 9 bases lining up with TRBD1. J was trimmed by 5 bases and V by 2 bases; bases with no gene match: 6. This CDR3 region has 15 residues. The CDR3 DNA follows: TGTGCCAGCAGTTTAAGACAGGGGGGGATTACTGAAGCTTTCTTT. Its translation: CASSLRQGGITEAFF.

The genes are TRBV7-9 and TRBJ2-1; 8 positions agree with TRBD2. Per the germline V gene, CDR1 is SEHNR and CDR2 is FQNEAQ (reference sequence). The V segment lost 5 bases and the J segment 2 bases; nucleotides outside the gene matches: 5. This CDR3 is built from 15 residues. CDR3 sequence reads: CASSTRGGPYNEQFF. In DNA form, the CDR3 reads TGTGCCAGCAGCACCCGGGGGGGGCCCTACAATGAGCAGTTCTTC.

This clonotype was seen many times. V usage is TRBV20-1 and J usage is TRBJ2-3; tentative D call: TRBD2 (6 bases). V was trimmed by 3 bases and J by 4 bases, leaving 11 bases between them. The CDR3 sequence is 13 residues long. Looked up from germline, CDR1 is DFQATT and CDR2 is SNEGSKA (reference sequence). CDR3 bases: TGCAGTGCTAGCCTAGCGAGCGCAGATACGCAGTATTTT. Translating it yields CSASLASADTQYF.

This clonotype has at least ten counts. The chain couples TRBV20-1 to TRBJ1-5; possibly TRBD1 for D (6 bases). Germline V CDR1 and CDR2: DFQATT, SNEGSKA (reference sequence). The V end was cut by 3 bases, the J end by 5 bases, with 11 bases between. CDR3 length: 13 residues. CDR3 sequence (DNA): TGCAGTGCTAGTGAACAGGGTGATCAGCCCCAGCATTTT. This encodes CSASEQGDQPQHF.

This clonotype turned up a few times. This sequence joins TRBV7-2 and TRBJ2-1, with TRBD2 identical over 7 bases. Germline CDR1 is SGHTA and CDR2 is FQGNSA. V shed 5 bases and J 6 bases; nucleotides not matched to a gene: 10. The CDR3 has 15 residues. The CDR3 coding sequence is TGTGCCAGCAGCAGACTAGCCCGGCACAGCAATGAGCAGTTCTTC. Its protein product is CASSRLARHSNEQFF.

The table lists this clonotype with a few counts. V and J are TRBV11-2 and TRBJ2-5; TRBD2 might be the D (6 bases). V was trimmed by 0 bases and J by 5 bases, leaving 13 bases between them. Germline lookup yields CDR1 SGHAT and CDR2 FQNNGV. There are 15 residues in the CDR3. The DNA of the CDR3 is TGTGCCAGCAGCTTAGACTCGGGAGTGTACGAGACCCAGTACTTC. Amino acids: CASSLDSGVYETQYF.

This clonotype was recorded at least ten times. The rearrangement joins TRBV5-1 to TRBJ1-3; D unresolved. The V gene's germline CDR1 is SGHRS and CDR2 YFSETQ. Deletions cut 0 bases from V and 4 bases from J, with 11 bases between. The CDR3 consists of 15 residues. The CDR3 reads CASSLATTGGNTIYF. In nucleotides, the CDR3 is TGCGCCAGCAGCTTGGCAACCACGGGGGGAAACACCATATATTTT.

This clonotype showed up many times. The chain uses TRBV7-2 and TRBJ1-2, with D possibly being TRBD1 (5 bases). The V end was cut by 3 bases, the J end by 0 bases, with 11 bases between. The CDR3 spans 15 residues. Germline-derived CDR1 and CDR2 are SGHTA and FQGNSA. CDR3 in amino acids: CASSLEGLPNYGYTF. Here the CDR3 DNA reads TGTGCCAGCAGCTTGGAGGGGCTTCCTAACTATGGCTACACCTTC.

Here the CDR3 DNA reads TGTGCCAGCAGCTCTACCTATAATTCACCCCTCCACTTT. It encodes CASSSTYNSPLHF. The gene calls are TRBV9 and TRBJ1-6; D remains unclear. There are 13 residues in the CDR3. The V end lost 4 bases, the J end lost 2 bases, and 4 bases lay between the germline ends. Germline CDR1 is SGDLS and CDR2 is YYNGEE.

The chain links TRBV6-1 to TRBJ2-7; D tentatively reads TRBD1 or TRBD2 (5 bases each). CDR3 length equals 13 residues. V was shortened by 6 bases and J by 6 bases, with 15 bases between the two germline ends. Germline V gene sequence: CDR1 MNHNS, CDR2 SASEGT. CDR3 amino acids: CASRVSPGREQYF. DNA of the CDR3: TGTGCCAGCAGGGTTTCACCGGGACGCGAGCAGTACTTC.

This clonotype appeared a few times. The V call is TRBV20-1, the J call TRBJ2-5; maybe TRBD2 (5 bases). The CDR3 length is 14 residues. The V gene's germline CDR1 is DFQATT and CDR2 SNEGSKA (reference sequence). V was trimmed by 0 bases and J by 5 bases, leaving 13 bases between them. This CDR3 is CSARDIRGGETQYF. The CDR3 nucleotides are TGCAGTGCTAGAGACATTCGGGGTGGCGAGACCCAGTACTTC.

This clonotype has a count of ten or more. The V and J genes are TRBV20-1 and TRBJ1-2; tentatively, D is TRBD1 (5 bases). Germline assignment: CDR1 DFQATT and CDR2 SNEGSKA (reference sequence). V lost 0 bases and J lost 4, with 9 bases in between. CDR3 size: 13 residues. CDR3 residues: CSARDGRGYGYTF. CDR3 in DNA: TGCAGTGCTAGAGATGGGAGGGGCTATGGCTACACCTTC.

This clonotype was observed many times. The V and J genes are TRBV29-1 and TRBJ2-4; D uncertain. This CDR3 is 13 amino acids long. Trimming removed 4 bases from V and 9 bases from J, with 16 bases in between. Germline assignment: CDR1 SQVTM and CDR2 ANQGSEA. CDR3 DNA: TGCAGCGTTGGGCAACAGTTGGACGGCATTCAGTACTTC. This gives the protein CSVGQQLDGIQYF.

The rearrangement links TRBV20-1 to TRBJ2-1, with 8 positions matching TRBD2. The V and J ends lost 4 bases and 0 bases, in that order; junction bases with no gene match: 8. The CDR3 covers 16 residues. In germline, CDR1 is DFQATT, CDR2 SNEGSKA (reference sequence). This chain's CDR3 is CSATRGGGSSYNEQFF. The CDR3 DNA reads TGCAGTGCTACCCGGGGGGGAGGAAGCTCCTACAATGAGCAGTTCTTC.

There are a few counts of this clonotype. The chain combines TRBV7-2 with TRBJ1-2; 8 bases agree with TRBD1. The CDR3 loop spans 14 amino acids. Germline lookup yields CDR1 SGHTA and CDR2 FQGNSA. V dropped 3 bases and J dropped 4; count of bases not matched to a gene: 4. Here the CDR3 reads CASSFSTGGYGYTF. CDR3 nucleotides: TGTGCCAGCAGCTTTTCAACAGGGGGCTATGGCTACACCTTC.

This clonotype was recorded a few times. The V gene is TRBV3-1, the J gene TRBJ2-7; maybe TRBD1 (7 bases). This CDR3 spans 13 amino acids. Trimming left V 4 bases short and J 5 bases short, with 12 bases between. Germline-derived CDR1 and CDR2 are LGHDT and YNNKEL (reference sequence). The CDR3 here is CASSRQGGNEQYF. CDR3 nucleotides: TGTGCCAGCAGCCGACAGGGAGGTAACGAGCAGTACTTC.

This clonotype was found a few times. The chain combines TRBV5-1 with TRBJ2-7; 7 bases are shared with TRBD2. J was trimmed by 4 bases and V by 4 bases; bases with no gene match: 11. Germline V lookup: CDR1 SGHRS, CDR2 YFSETQ. The CDR3 extends over 15 amino acids. CDR3 coding DNA: TGCGCCAGCAGCCCATCCGGGACTACGACTTACGAGCAGTACTTC. This gives the protein CASSPSGTTTYEQYF.

This clonotype was counted at least ten times. The chain recombines TRBV5-6 with TRBJ2-7, with 10 bases aligning to TRBD1. CDR3 length equals 14 residues. V trimming: 4 bases; J trimming: 3 bases; junction bases outside the gene matches: 4. Germline assignment: CDR1 SGHDT and CDR2 YYEEEE. CDR3 bases: TGTGCCAGCAGCCTATGGACAGGGGGCTACGAGCAGTACTTC. Translated, it gives CASSLWTGGYEQYF.

The V gene is TRBV10-1, the J gene TRBJ1-2, with D unresolved. The germline V and J ends were trimmed by 2 bases and 5 bases, with 9 bases remaining between them. Germline loops: CDR1 WNHNN, CDR2 SYGVQD (reference sequence). This CDR3 is built from 13 residues. CDR3 bases: TGCGCCAGCAGTGAGCGGGGTTATTATGGCTACACCTTC. It codes for CASSERGYYGYTF.

This clonotype was picked up a small number of times. This sequence joins TRBV20-1 and TRBJ2-5; 8 positions match TRBD2. Germline assignment: CDR1 DFQATT and CDR2 SNEGSKA (reference sequence). This CDR3 has 14 residues. The trim removed 3 bases at V and 9 bases at J, leaving 12 bases unmatched. This CDR3 reads CSASFPLAGGAQYF. For the CDR3, the DNA is TGCAGTGCTAGTTTCCCCCTTGCCGGGGGGGCCCAGTACTTC.

This clonotype showed up just a few times. The V gene is TRBV20-1, the J gene TRBJ2-7; TRBD1 might be the D (6 bases). The length of the CDR3 is 13 residues. The germline V gene has CDR1 DFQATT and CDR2 SNEGSKA (reference sequence). V lost 2 bases and J 1 base, leaving 9 bases between the germline ends. CDR3 amino acids: CSARQGRSYEQYF. In nucleotides, the CDR3 is TGCAGTGCTAGACAGGGGCGGTCCTACGAGCAGTACTTC.

The rearrangement uses TRBV5-1 and TRBJ2-7; TRBD1 agrees at 7 bases. J gave up 3 bases and V 3 bases, and 6 bases lay outside the gene matches. CDR1 is SGHRS and CDR2 is YFSETQ in the germline V gene. This CDR3 has 14 residues. CDR3 sequence: CASSSLGTDYEQYF. In DNA, the CDR3 is TGCGCCAGCAGCTCCCTAGGGACAGACTACGAGCAGTACTTC.

The chain couples TRBV30 to TRBJ1-1, with 9 bases fitting TRBD1. Germline trimming cut 0 bases from V and 1 base from J; bases unmatched to any gene: 9. This CDR3 is 17 amino acids long. From germline, CDR1 is GTSNPN and CDR2 SVGIG (reference sequence). As DNA, the CDR3 is TGTGCCTGGAGTGTTAAACAGGGGGCCTGGTCGAACACTGAAGCTTTCTTT. Its translation is CAWSVKQGAWSNTEAFF.

This clonotype was seen a few times. The V and J genes are TRBV28 and TRBJ1-2, with 7 bases that match TRBD1. The CDR3 spans 14 residues. The junction had 6 bases not matched to a gene; V was cut back by 6 bases and J by 2 bases. The germline CDR1 and CDR2 sequences are MDHEN and SYDVKM. The CDR3 DNA sequence: TGTGCCAGCAGACTCGACAGGGTGAACTATGGCTACACCTTC. Encoded protein: CASRLDRVNYGYTF.